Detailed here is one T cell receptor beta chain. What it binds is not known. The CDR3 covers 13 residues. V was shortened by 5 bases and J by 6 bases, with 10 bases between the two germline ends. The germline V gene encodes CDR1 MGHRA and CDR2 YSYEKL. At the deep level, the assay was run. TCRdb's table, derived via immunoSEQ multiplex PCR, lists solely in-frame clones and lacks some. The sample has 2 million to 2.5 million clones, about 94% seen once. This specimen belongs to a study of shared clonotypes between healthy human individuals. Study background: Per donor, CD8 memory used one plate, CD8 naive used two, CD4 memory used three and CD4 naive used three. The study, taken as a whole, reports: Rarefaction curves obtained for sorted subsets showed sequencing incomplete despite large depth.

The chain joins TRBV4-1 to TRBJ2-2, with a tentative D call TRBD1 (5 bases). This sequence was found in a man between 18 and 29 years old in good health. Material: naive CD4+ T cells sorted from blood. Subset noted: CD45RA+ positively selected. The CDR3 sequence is CASSTTGPGELFF. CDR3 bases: TGCGCCAGCAGCACAACAGGTCCCGGGGAGCTGTTTTTT.